This T cell receptor (beta chain) was captured in a study of cytomegalovirus exposure and HLA in healthy donors. This CDR3 has 13 residues. V was cut by 3 bases and J by 5 bases, with 8 bases left in between. Germline values: CDR1 MDHEN, CDR2 SYDVKM. In the PCR, 60 Vbeta and 13 Jbeta primers were used. TCRdb's copy holds only in-frame clones and misses some; the assay was immunoSEQ multiplex PCR. The sample has 100,000 to 150,000 clones, 60% to 80% seen once. Sequencing was performed on PBMCs. The sequence derives from a woman aged 45-60 years in good health and CMV-seronegative. The chain couples TRBV28 to TRBJ1-5; D is unclear. The CDR3 DNA reads TGTGCCAGCAGTTTCGGCGGTCATCAGCCCCAGCATTTT. Its translation: CASSFGGHQPQHF. The full variable domain, rest sourced from reference TRBV28 and TRBJ1-5, is DVKVTQSSRYLVKRTGEKVFLECVQDMDHENMFWYRQDPGLGLRLIYFSYDVKMKEKGDIPEGYSVSREKKERFSLILESASTNQTSMYLCASSFGGHQPQHFGDGTRLSIL.